Below, 14 T cell receptor beta chains from the same sample are listed, as sequenced in a study of PD-L1 blockade in urothelial cancer. Libraries were prepared by immunoSEQ multiplex PCR; TCRdb keeps only in-frame clonotypes and omits some of them. Found here are under 85,000 clones, about 91% of them singletons; the top ten hold 0.87%. Regarding time point: peripheral blood 6 weeks after treatment start. Sequences were derived from PBMCs, sampled around atezolizumab (anti-PD-L1) treatment. These receptors were collected from a woman aged 80 or over with urothelial cancer.

The CDR3 region is CASMALWKGANYGYTF. In nucleotides, the CDR3 is TGTGCCAGCATGGCCCTTTGGAAGGGGGCGAACTATGGCTACACCTTC. V and J are TRBV27 and TRBJ1-2, with 7 bases fitting TRBD1. The CDR3 consists of 16 residues. From germline, CDR1 is MNHEY and CDR2 SMNVEV (reference sequence). The trim removed 7 bases at V and 2 bases at J, leaving 13 bases unmatched.

V usage is TRBV7-6 and J usage is TRBJ2-2; no definite D call. Trimming shortened V by 7 bases and J by 6 bases, and 6 bases separated the two germline ends. Germline V gene sequence: CDR1 SGHVS, CDR2 FNYEAQ. The CDR3 contains 11 residues. The CDR3 bases are TGTGCCAGCACGTTAGCCGGGGAGCTGTTTTTT. This gives the protein CASTLAGELFF.

V usage is TRBV9 and J usage is TRBJ1-5, with D tentatively TRBD1 (6 bases). CDR3 length equals 14 residues. Trimming took 0 bases from V and 8 from J, leaving 12 bases between them. Germline assignment: CDR1 SGDLS and CDR2 YYNGEE. This CDR3 is CASSVEGGREPQHF. The CDR3 nucleotides are TGTGCCAGCAGCGTAGAAGGGGGGAGGGAGCCCCAGCATTTT.

V gene TRBV29-1 combines with J gene TRBJ2-7; no clear D gene. Trimming stripped 4 bases from V and 6 bases from J, with 19 bases between. The germline V gene encodes CDR1 SQVTM and CDR2 ANQGSEA. CDR3 length: 14 amino acids. The CDR3 protein is CSVVAKSFPLEQYF. The CDR3 DNA sequence: TGCAGCGTTGTGGCCAAGTCTTTCCCTCTCGAGCAGTACTTC.

This clone was picked up a small number of times. The chain combines TRBV7-6 with TRBJ2-3; TRBD2 agrees at 8 bases. V lost 1 base to trimming and J lost 3 bases; unmatched junction nucleotides: 9. CDR3 length: 17 residues. CDR1 and CDR2 from the germline V gene are SGHVS and FNYEAQ. CDR3 nucleotide sequence: TGTGCCAGCAGCTTAGGACCGGGACTAGGGCCGACAGATACGCAGTATTTT. This codes for CASSLGPGLGPTDTQYF.

The chain has TRBV2 and TRBJ2-3; 10 bases line up with TRBD2. V shed 5 bases and J 2 bases; nucleotides not matched to a gene: 7. The CDR3 extends over 16 amino acids. The germline V gene encodes CDR1 SNHLY and CDR2 FYNNEI. The CDR3 nucleotides are TGTGCCAGCAGTTCCGGGACTAGCGCTTCCACAGATACGCAGTATTTT. This codes for CASSSGTSASTDTQYF.

The V gene is TRBV28, the J gene TRBJ1-5; possibly TRBD1 for D (5 bases). The length of the CDR3 is 13 residues. Trimming took 3 bases from V and 9 from J, leaving 12 bases between them. Germline V gene lookup returns CDR1 MDHEN and CDR2 SYDVKM. CDR3 protein: CASSFNSGLPQHF. DNA of the CDR3: TGTGCCAGCAGTTTTAATTCAGGGTTGCCCCAGCATTTT. The variable domain in full, with the rest retrieved from reference TRBV28 and TRBJ1-5, is DVKVTQSSRYLVKRTGEKVFLECVQDMDHENMFWYRQDPGLGLRLIYFSYDVKMKEKGDIPEGYSVSREKKERFSLILESASTNQTSMYLCASSFNSGLPQHFGDGTRLSIL.

The chain couples TRBV7-9 to TRBJ2-7; D may be TRBD2 (5 bases). In germline, CDR1 is SEHNR, CDR2 FQNEAQ (reference sequence). V was clipped by 5 bases and J by 6 bases, with 14 bases between them. The CDR3 contains 13 residues. The CDR3: CASSQDLGFEQYF. DNA for the CDR3: TGTGCCAGCAGCCAGGACTTGGGCTTCGAGCAGTACTTC.

J is TRBJ2-7 and V is TRBV30; TRBD1 is a possible D gene (6 bases). This CDR3 comprises 15 residues. CDR1 is GTSNPN, CDR2 SVGIG, per germline (reference sequence). V was clipped by 3 bases and J by 4 bases, with 19 bases between them. CDR3 region: CAWSDRARGGYEQYF. CDR3 coding DNA: TGTGCCTGGAGCGATCGGGCCAGGGGTGGTTACGAGCAGTACTTC.

The V and J genes are TRBV4-2 and TRBJ2-5; 9 nucleotides agree with TRBD2. The V gene end was trimmed by 4 bases and the J gene end by 4 bases; junction bases not matched to a gene: 4. CDR1 LGHNA and CDR2 YNFKEQ come from the germline V gene. CDR3 length equals 14 residues. The CDR3 here is CASSRGRGPETQYF. CDR3 bases: TGTGCCAGCAGCCGCGGGAGGGGGCCAGAGACCCAGTACTTC.

The chain employs TRBV10-1 and TRBJ2-1, with TRBD2 matching 9 bases. With 2 bases clipped from V and 9 bases from J, the junction kept 8 bases outside the gene matches. Germline CDR1 reads WNHNN; CDR2 reads SYGVQD (reference sequence). The CDR3 is 15 residues long. The CDR3 region has the DNA TGCGCCAGCAGTGAGAGGGTAGCGGGAGTCGGTGAGCAGTTCTTC. It is translated as CASSERVAGVGEQFF.

A few counts support this clone. The gene calls are TRBV5-6 and TRBJ1-4; the D gene is possibly TRBD1 (6 bases). The CDR3 length is 14 residues. From germline, CDR1 is SGHDT and CDR2 YYEEEE. Trimming pared 4 bases from V and 4 bases from J, leaving 11 bases between. Written as DNA, the CDR3 is TGTGCCAGCAGCACAGGGTTGAGTAATGAAAAACTGTTTTTT. Translation: CASSTGLSNEKLFF.

V usage is TRBV30 and J usage is TRBJ2-2; D is undetermined. V was cut by 4 bases and J by 5 bases, with 8 bases left in between. Germline V gene data show CDR1 as GTSNPN and CDR2 as SVGIG (reference sequence). This CDR3 has 12 residues. CDR3 nucleotide sequence: TGTGCCTGGAAGACCGGGACCGGGGAGCTGTTTTTT. Translated, it gives CAWKTGTGELFF.

This chain links TRBV6-6 with TRBJ2-1, with TRBD2 matching over 8 bases. J was trimmed by 6 bases and V by 7 bases; bases with no gene match: 14. Germline CDR1 MNHNY, CDR2 SVGAGI (reference sequence). CDR3 length equals 16 residues. The CDR3 region is CASNQRLAGIPNEQFF. The CDR3 DNA sequence: TGTGCCAGCAATCAACGTTTAGCGGGAATCCCCAATGAGCAGTTCTTC.